This paragraph covers one T cell receptor (beta chain) sequence. Its antigen is currently unknown. The sample originates from a study of T-cell memory formation after mild COVID-19. Study overall: TCR clusters were largely donor specific. Study-level points and caveats: Among CD4+ contracting clones, most were CM and EM, and CD8+ ones EMRA.

With constant-segment primers, 5'RACE yielded cDNA libraries of TCR alpha and TCR beta that carried sample barcodes and UMIs. One entry per CDR3 protein results from TCRdb running MiXCR on the 5' RACE reads. The sample has about 350,000 distinct CDR3 sequences, roughly 15% seen once. This CDR3 is 18 amino acids long. V lost 2 bases, J lost 1 base, and 8 bases stayed unmatched. Germline V gene sequence: CDR1 MNHEY, CDR2 SVGEGT. Sequencing input: PBMCs or a T cell subset sorted from them (not recorded which). The chain carries TRBV6-2 or TRBV6-3 and TRBJ2-2, with 9 bases fitting TRBD2. The receptor was isolated from a man aged 18-30 years who had mild COVID-19 (a few samples of this study predate the infection). Cell type and time point are not known. The CDR3 here is CASSYPFGAGGNTGELFF. The CDR3 nucleotides read TGTGCCAGCAGTTACCCGTTTGGAGCGGGGGGGAACACCGGGGAGCTGTTTTTT.